Listed below are T cell receptor beta chains from one sample, sequenced in a study of control samples from healthy donors and cancer patients. Libraries were prepared by immunoSEQ multiplex PCR; TCRdb keeps only in-frame clonotypes and omits some of them. The data contain 120,000 or so clones, roughly 92% of them singletons. The sequenced sample consisted of PBMCs. These receptors were obtained from a man older than 75 with head and neck cancer. Both conserved end residues are part of each CDR3. A D gene is named only where the DNA matches it firmly. For some rows the clone size is stated as once, few or many, or as a class when expanded; others skip it.

J gene: TRBJ2-2
V gene: TRBV5-8
D gene: NA
clone size: NA
CDR3 protein: CASSFANTGELFF
CDR3 DNA: TGTGCCAGCAGCTTTGCTAACACCGGGGAGCTGTTTTTT

J gene: TRBJ2-1
V gene: TRBV9
D gene: NA
clone size: NA
CDR3 protein: CASSASGPFNEQFF
CDR3 DNA: TGTGCCAGCAGCGCCTCAGGGCCCTTCAATGAGCAGTTCTTC

J gene: TRBJ1-4
V gene: TRBV5-1
D gene: NA
clone size: NA
CDR3 protein: CASSAHRDAANEKLFF
CDR3 DNA: TGCGCCAGCAGCGCCCACAGGGATGCAGCTAATGAAAAACTGTTTTTT

J gene: TRBJ1-1
V gene: TRBV6-2/TRBV6-3
D gene: NA
clone size: NA
CDR3 protein: CASSPRNMNTEAFF
CDR3 DNA: TGTGCCAGCAGCCCCAGGAACATGAACACTGAAGCTTTCTTT

J gene: TRBJ2-7
V gene: TRBV27
D gene: TRBD2
clone size: NA
CDR3 protein: CASSLISMLAGGRSYEQYF
CDR3 DNA: TGTGCCAGCAGTTTAATTTCTATGCTAGCGGGAGGCCGGTCCTACGAGCAGTACTTC

J gene: TRBJ2-3
V gene: TRBV27
D gene: NA
clone size: NA
CDR3 protein: CASSYLLASDLGTDTQYF
CDR3 DNA: TGTGCCAGCAGTTACCTGCTAGCGTCGGACCTAGGCACAGATACGCAGTATTTT

J gene: TRBJ2-2
V gene: TRBV4-2
D gene: TRBD1
clone size: NA
CDR3 protein: CASSQGTGDNTGELFF
CDR3 DNA: TGTGCCAGCAGCCAAGGGACAGGCGATAACACCGGGGAGCTGTTTTTT

J gene: TRBJ2-2
V gene: TRBV5-4
D gene: TRBD1
clone size: once
CDR3 protein: CASSWGTGESHGELFF
CDR3 DNA: TGTGCCAGCAGCTGGGGGACAGGGGAGAGTCACGGGGAGCTGTTTTTT

J gene: TRBJ2-5
V gene: TRBV30
D gene: NA
clone size: NA
CDR3 protein: CAWSVSGRGETQYF
CDR3 DNA: TGTGCCTGGAGTGTATCCGGGCGAGGGGAGACCCAGTACTTC

J gene: TRBJ1-1
V gene: TRBV10-3
D gene: NA
clone size: NA
CDR3 protein: CAIRGHENTEAFF
CDR3 DNA: TGTGCCATCAGGGGACATGAGAACACTGAAGCTTTCTTT

J gene: TRBJ2-2
V gene: TRBV9
D gene: TRBD2
clone size: once
CDR3 protein: CASSSRTSGRGSGELFF
CDR3 DNA: TGTGCCAGCAGCTCCAGGACTAGCGGGAGAGGTAGCGGGGAGCTGTTTTTT

J gene: TRBJ1-2
V gene: TRBV5-5
D gene: NA
clone size: once
CDR3 protein: CASSTGQRNYGYTF
CDR3 DNA: TGTGCCAGCAGCACCGGACAGCGGAACTATGGCTACACCTTC

J gene: TRBJ2-7
V gene: TRBV19
D gene: TRBD1
clone size: NA
CDR3 protein: CASKRDRVSYEQYF
CDR3 DNA: TGTGCCAGTAAGAGGGACAGGGTAAGCTACGAGCAGTACTTC

J gene: TRBJ1-4
V gene: TRBV5-1
D gene: NA
clone size: NA
CDR3 protein: CASSPQTLNEKLFF
CDR3 DNA: TGCGCCAGCAGCCCTCAGACTCTTAATGAAAAACTGTTTTTT